The rows below give T cell receptor beta chains drawn from one sample of a study of blood T cells in healthy people across ages. A single record per CDR3 protein comes from TCRdb applying MiXCR to the 5' RACE reads. Among about 780,000 distinct CDR3 sequences listed, about a quarter were seen once. These data also featured in a second study, about T cells of mothers and their children.

The sequencing input was blood. Receptor source: a boy younger than 18 in good health. Each CDR3 is given with its conserved first and last residue. A D gene is named only where the DNA matches it firmly. The size entry is marked missing in some rows and otherwise reads once, few, many or a size class.

14	TRBD1	.	TRBV6-2/TRBV6-3	TRBJ2-7	TGTGCCAGCAGTAGGGACAGAGAAGTCAACGAGCAGTACTTC	CASSRDREVNEQYF
14	.	.	TRBV7-9	TRBJ1-3	TGTGCCAGCAGCTTCCTGGGAGATGGAAACACCATATATTTT	CASSFLGDGNTIYF
14	.	few	TRBV12-3/TRBV12-4	TRBJ2-1	TGTGCCAGCACGCACTCGTTTTCCTACAATGAGCAGTTCTTC	CASTHSFSYNEQFF
11	.	.	TRBV6-6	TRBJ1-2	TGTGCCAGCCGGGGGGACGGGGGCTACACCTTC	CASRGDGGYTF
14	.	few	TRBV30	TRBJ2-6	TGTGCCTGGGATCAGGGGAATGGGGCCAACGTCCTGACTTTC	CAWDQGNGANVLTF
14	TRBD1	.	TRBV11-3	TRBJ2-7	TGTGCCAGCAGCGCCGGGACAGCAGAAAGAGAGCAGTACTTC	CASSAGTAEREQYF
13	.	.	TRBV29-1	TRBJ2-7	TGCAGCGTTGAATATAAAAGACCCTACGAGCAGTACTTC	CSVEYKRPYEQYF
16	.	few	TRBV2	TRBJ1-4	TGTGCCAGCAGTGAAGCGCGGGAGGGACGGGGTGAAAAACTGTTTTTT	CASSEAREGRGEKLFF
15	.	.	TRBV3-1	TRBJ1-1	TGTGCCAGCAGCCCAAGATCCCGGGCCCGGACTGAAGCTTTCTTT	CASSPRSRARTEAFF
13	.	.	TRBV28	TRBJ2-7	TGTGCCAGCAGTCGAGTGGGGGCCGTCGAGCAGTACTTC	CASSRVGAVEQYF
18	TRBD2	few	TRBV7-6	TRBJ2-4	TGTGCCAGCAGCCCCGGACTAGCGGGGCTGGAGAGGAAAAACATTCAGTACTTC	CASSPGLAGLERKNIQYF
15	.	.	TRBV3-1	TRBJ2-5	TGTGCCAGCAGCCAAGATCTGGGTCCACAGGTGACCCAGTACTTC	CASSQDLGPQVTQYF
18	TRBD1	few	TRBV9	TRBJ2-4	TGTGCCAGCAGCGCGCAGACAGACAGGGGGGCAGCCAAAAACATTCAGTACTTC	CASSAQTDRGAAKNIQYF
14	.	.	TRBV6-5	TRBJ1-3	TGTGCCAGCAGGCCCGGGAGCTCTGGAAACACCATATATTTT	CASRPGSSGNTIYF
14	TRBD1	few	TRBV29-1	TRBJ2-5	TGCAGCGTGGGCGGACAGGGGGTACAAGAGACCCAGTACTTC	CSVGGQGVQETQYF
15	.	.	TRBV12-3/TRBV12-4	TRBJ1-4	TGTGCCAGCAGTTCCCGAGGGGTCGGAGAAGAAAAACTGTTTTTT	CASSSRGVGEEKLFF
15	.	.	TRBV5-6	TRBJ2-2	TGTGCCAGCAGCTTGGGGGGAACGACCACCGGGGAGCTGTTTTTT	CASSLGGTTTGELFF
12	.	.	TRBV15	TRBJ2-5	TGTGCCACCCCCGACGGGGAAGAGACCCAGTACTTC	CATPDGEETQYF
15	TRBD2	.	TRBV4-2	TRBJ2-5	TGTGCCAGCAGCCCACTCGGGGGGGCCCGGGAGACCCAGTACTTC	CASSPLGGARETQYF
15	.	few	TRBV6-2/TRBV6-3	TRBJ2-5	TGTGCCAGCAGTTCTCCTCGGAGGGTCGGGGAGACCCAGTACTTC	CASSSPRRVGETQYF
11	.	.	TRBV20-1	TRBJ2-1	TGCAGTGCCAGCCCCGAAGTTGAGCAGTTCTTC	CSASPEVEQFF
13	TRBD1	few	TRBV4-1	TRBJ2-5	TGCGCCAGCAGCCAAGATCTCCGGGACAGCCAGTACTTC	CASSQDLRDSQYF
16	TRBD2	few	TRBV3-1	TRBJ2-7	TGTGCCAGCAGCCAAGATGGGGTAGCGGGAGACCACGAGCAGTACTTC	CASSQDGVAGDHEQYF
14	TRBD2	.	TRBV27	TRBJ2-5	TGTGCCAGCAGGCATCTAGCGGGGGAGGAGACCCAGTACTTC	CASRHLAGEETQYF
15	.	few	TRBV7-8	TRBJ2-5	TGTGCCAGCAGCTTAGATAGGGCAGTCTCGGGGACCCAGTACTTC	CASSLDRAVSGTQYF
14	.	few	TRBV20-1	TRBJ2-7	TGCAGTGCTAGTCGCGCAGGGTTGATAGGCGAGCAGTACTTC	CSASRAGLIGEQYF
15	.	.	TRBV7-7	TRBJ2-5	TGTGCTAGCAGCTTAATGCCGGGGTTGGGAGGGACCCAGTACTTC	CASSLMPGLGGTQYF
10	.	.	TRBV12-5	TRBJ2-7	TGTGCTAGTGCCACCTACGAGCAGTACTTC	CASATYEQYF
15	.	.	TRBV2	TRBJ2-7	TGTGCCAGCAGTGGTACCGGGGGTCCGCCCTACGAGCAGTACTTC	CASSGTGGPPYEQYF
13	TRBD2	few	TRBV7-2	TRBJ2-5	TGTGCCAGCAGCTGGGGAGGGACAGAGACCCAGTACTTC	CASSWGGTETQYF
14	TRBD1	few	TRBV29-1	TRBJ2-3	TGCAGCGTTGGACGGGACAGGGGGCCAGATACGCAGTATTTT	CSVGRDRGPDTQYF
14	.	few	TRBV2	TRBJ1-4	TGTGCCAGCAAATCGGTCCCGCTAAATGAAAAACTGTTTTTT	CASKSVPLNEKLFF
17	TRBD1	.	TRBV7-9	TRBJ2-7	TGTGCCAGCAGCTTACCTCCGGAGACAGGGGGCACCTACGAGCAGTACTTC	CASSLPPETGGTYEQYF
16	TRBD1	.	TRBV12-5	TRBJ1-6	TGTGCTAGTGGGGCCGAGGGGGCCATTCACGGTTCACCCCTCCACTTT	CASGAEGAIHGSPLHF
15	.	.	TRBV2	TRBJ2-5	TGTGCCAGCAGTGAATGGGGGACCCCAAGGGAGACCCAGTACTTC	CASSEWGTPRETQYF
16	.	.	TRBV12-3/TRBV12-4	TRBJ2-7	TGTGCCAGCAGTTTAGTCTGGCCAAAGGATCTCTACGAGCAGTACTTC	CASSLVWPKDLYEQYF
14	.	few	TRBV18	TRBJ1-2	TGTGCCAGCTCACCAGTTGGACAGAGCTATGGCTACACCTTC	CASSPVGQSYGYTF
15	TRBD1	.	TRBV18	TRBJ1-1	TGTGCCAGCTCACCATCCGGGACAGGGAGCACTGAAGCTTTCTTT	CASSPSGTGSTEAFF
15	TRBD2	.	TRBV20-1	TRBJ2-5	TGCAGTGCTAGAGAGGGGACTAGCGGGCGAAAGACCCAGTACTTC	CSAREGTSGRKTQYF
17	.	.	TRBV7-3	TRBJ2-1	TGTGCCAGCAGCCCCACCCCAGATCGTAGCTCCTACAATGAGCAGTTCTTC	CASSPTPDRSSYNEQFF
17	.	few	TRBV5-5	TRBJ2-7	TGTGCCAGCAGCTTGGAACCTTACACCCTCGAGTGGCACGAGCAGTACTTC	CASSLEPYTLEWHEQYF
15	.	few	TRBV6-5	TRBJ2-3	TGTGCCAGCAGTTCCCCGGGAACTACTGGAGATACGCAGTATTTT	CASSSPGTTGDTQYF
14	.	.	TRBV5-1	TRBJ2-5	TGCGCCAGCCTTAAGGAGGGTGGAGGAGAGACCCAGTACTTC	CASLKEGGGETQYF
13	TRBD2	few	TRBV7-6	TRBJ2-5	TGTGCCAGCAGCCCCTCCCGACTCGCGGGGGTGTACTTC	CASSPSRLAGVYF